These T cell receptor beta chains were read from a single sample in a study of blood T cell repertoires in COVID-19. Only in-frame clones appear in the TCRdb table, and some are missing; sequencing was by immunoSEQ multiplex PCR. The repertoire has approximately 61,000 clones, around 85% of them found once; the top ten carry around 13%. The sequencing input was peripheral blood. The receptors originated from a human donor in a cohort sampled during active COVID-19. Both conserved end residues are trimmed from each CDR3. Each record gives: CDR3 protein, V gene.

CDR3 protein: ASSLTQGGSETQY
V gene: TRBV5-1

CDR3 protein: ASSPGEGYGYT
V gene: TRBV5-1

CDR3 protein: ASSQVGTFYGYT
V gene: TRBV14

CDR3 protein: ASSGQGLDGYT
V gene: TRBV2

CDR3 protein: SGTGLATQY
V gene: TRBV29-1

CDR3 protein: ASSLAGTDTQY
V gene: TRBV28

CDR3 protein: ASSPGQYTEAF
V gene: TRBV18

CDR3 protein: ASSQAGLAGDGSYNEQF
V gene: TRBV4-2

CDR3 protein: SVEGSSGRPQRYNEQF
V gene: TRBV29-1

CDR3 protein: ASSEQGLNQPQH
V gene: TRBV2

CDR3 protein: ASSSTREGLPYEQY
V gene: TRBV11-2

CDR3 protein: ASRKGLANEKLF
V gene: TRBV28

CDR3 protein: ASSAWTDNTEAF
V gene: TRBV5-1

CDR3 protein: ASSQGARAGGAYEQY
V gene: TRBV4-3

CDR3 protein: ASSPALAGRNNEQF
V gene: TRBV28

CDR3 protein: ASSSLPGTSPLH
V gene: TRBV7-9

CDR3 protein: ASSVADQGYYGYT
V gene: TRBV9

CDR3 protein: AWSVRSGGETQY
V gene: TRBV30

CDR3 protein: ASRTGASTYEQY
V gene: TRBV28

CDR3 protein: AIMGTGSGTEAF
V gene: TRBV10-3

CDR3 protein: ASAQGGTAKNIQY
V gene: TRBV28

CDR3 protein: ASSFRTGTQETQY
V gene: TRBV5-4

CDR3 protein: ASSYSSSSGNTIY
V gene: TRBV6-5

CDR3 protein: ASSLDQGGSYGYT
V gene: TRBV5-6

CDR3 protein: ASSRTFEANIQY
V gene: TRBV19

CDR3 protein: ASSATGEWFNEQF
V gene: TRBV11-3

CDR3 protein: SVEGGQGAPEQF
V gene: TRBV29-1

CDR3 protein: ASSPQSGTVSGNTIY
V gene: TRBV7-2

CDR3 protein: ASSQASTARQF
V gene: TRBV4-2

CDR3 protein: ATGPLGARDNEQF
V gene: TRBV24-1

CDR3 protein: ATGLNTGELF
V gene: TRBV6-6

CDR3 protein: ASSELGGEETQY
V gene: TRBV25-1

CDR3 protein: SVAMVDSGYEQY
V gene: TRBV29-1

CDR3 protein: ASSSTVNSNQPQH
V gene: TRBV5-8

CDR3 protein: SVRGYNEQF
V gene: TRBV29-1

CDR3 protein: ASRGTGVYEQY
V gene: TRBV6-5

CDR3 protein: ASSQDLTETYNEQF
V gene: TRBV4-3

CDR3 protein: ASTSPDRVSYEQY
V gene: TRBV23-1

CDR3 protein: ASSTRTGSSYNEQF
V gene: TRBV11-2

CDR3 protein: ATSGNGDRPLETQY
V gene: TRBV24-1

CDR3 protein: ASRAGWDRGRMGAYNSPLH
V gene: TRBV27

CDR3 protein: ATSGLDRGIRGYT
V gene: TRBV24-1

CDR3 protein: ASSFGGYNEQF
V gene: TRBV11-3

CDR3 protein: ASVSPARATEAF
V gene: TRBV28

CDR3 protein: ASSDRGMGEQY
V gene: TRBV6-2/TRBV6-3

CDR3 protein: ASSIRQGAKETQY
V gene: TRBV2

CDR3 protein: ASSPRPGGSPLH
V gene: TRBV28

CDR3 protein: AISESKGLAATQY
V gene: TRBV10-3

CDR3 protein: ASSQGPRGTEAF
V gene: TRBV4-3

CDR3 protein: ASQEREHSYEQY
V gene: TRBV7-9

CDR3 protein: ASSLGLAGTSYEQY
V gene: TRBV7-2